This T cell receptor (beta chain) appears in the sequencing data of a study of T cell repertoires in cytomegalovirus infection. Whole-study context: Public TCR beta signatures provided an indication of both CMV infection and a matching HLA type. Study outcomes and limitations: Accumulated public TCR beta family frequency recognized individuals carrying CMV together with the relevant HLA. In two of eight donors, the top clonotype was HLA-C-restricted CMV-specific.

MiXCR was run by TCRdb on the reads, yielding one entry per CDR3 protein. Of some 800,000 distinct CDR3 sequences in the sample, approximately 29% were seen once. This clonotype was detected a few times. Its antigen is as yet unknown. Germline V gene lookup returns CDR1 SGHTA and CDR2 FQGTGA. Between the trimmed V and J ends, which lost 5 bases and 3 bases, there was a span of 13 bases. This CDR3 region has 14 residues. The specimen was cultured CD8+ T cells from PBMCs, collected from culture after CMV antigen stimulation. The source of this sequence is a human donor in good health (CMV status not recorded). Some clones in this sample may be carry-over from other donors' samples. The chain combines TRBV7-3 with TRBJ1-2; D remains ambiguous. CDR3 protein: CASSRVRVDYGYTF. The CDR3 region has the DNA TGTGCCAGCAGCCGAGTCCGGGTTGACTATGGCTACACCTTC.